The 31 T cell receptor beta chains in this list originate from one sample, sequenced in a study of blood T cell repertoires in COVID-19. Using immunoSEQ multiplex PCR, the repertoire was profiled, and TCRdb retains in-frame clones only, with some absent. Found here are under 250,000 clones, more than 70% of them singletons; the top ten hold 2.9%. The material sequenced was peripheral blood. The source is a man aged 50 to 59 with active or convalescent COVID-19.

This rearrangement joins TRBV6-5 to TRBJ1-6; D call uncertain. The V end lost 6 bases, the J end lost 10 bases, and 19 bases lay between the germline ends. This CDR3 contains 15 residues. Germline-derived CDR1 and CDR2 are MNHEY and SVGAGI. This CDR3 is CASRETDGARSPLHF. The CDR3 DNA sequence: TGTGCCAGCAGGGAGACCGACGGAGCACGGTCACCCCTCCACTTT.

The chain is built from TRBV5-5 and TRBJ1-1; possible D gene TRBD1, 6 bases. The V end was cut by 2 bases, the J end by 6 bases, with 17 bases between. This CDR3 is built from 15 residues. In germline, CDR1 is SGHKS, CDR2 YYEKEE (reference sequence). For the CDR3, the DNA is TGTGCCAGCAGCTTTTGGTGGGGGGGGGCTGCTGAAGCTTTCTTT. Its protein product is CASSFWWGGAAEAFF.

Details on this clone: Other nucleotide sequences in the sample specify the same CDR3. The chain is built from TRBV5-1 and TRBJ1-5; 8 bases align to TRBD1. CDR1 and CDR2 (germline): SGHRS, YFSETQ. V trimming: 0 bases; J trimming: 2 bases; junction bases outside the gene matches: 1. This CDR3 contains 15 residues. The CDR3 loop reads CASSLGGQGNQPQHF. The DNA of the CDR3 is TGCGCCAGCAGCTTGGGGGGACAGGGCAATCAGCCCCAGCATTTT.

The V call is TRBV5-5, the J call TRBJ2-1; 8 bases map to TRBD1. The germline CDR1 and CDR2 sequences are SGHKS and YYEKEE (reference sequence). J was trimmed by 6 bases and V by 3 bases; bases with no gene match: 11. The CDR3 length is 16 residues. DNA for the CDR3: TGTGCCAGCAGCTCTTTCTCAGGGGGCTTGAGCAATGAGCAGTTCTTC. It yields the protein CASSSFSGGLSNEQFF. The variable domain in full, completed from reference TRBV5-5 and TRBJ2-1, reads DAGVTQSPTHLIKTRGQQVTLRCSPISGHKSVSWYQQVLGQGPQFIFQYYEKEERGRGNFPDRFSARQFPNYSSELNVNALLLGDSALYLCASSSFSGGLSNEQFFGPGTRLTVL.

The genes are TRBV9 and TRBJ1-3, with 8 bases matching TRBD1. From germline, CDR1 is SGDLS and CDR2 YYNGEE. The V and J ends lost 1 base and 0 bases, in that order; junction bases with no gene match: 6. The CDR3 consists of 17 residues. The CDR3 DNA sequence: TGTGCCAGCAGCGTATCCTCAGGGGGCTTCTCTGGAAACACCATATATTTT. Translation gives CASSVSSGGFSGNTIYF.

This clone was counted once. The chain employs TRBV10-2 and TRBJ1-6; D gene unclear. Deletions cut 7 bases from V and 7 bases from J, with 17 bases between. CDR1 is WSHSY, CDR2 SAAADI, per germline. There are 15 residues in the CDR3. The CDR3 DNA sequence: TGCGCCAGCACACTTTCGGAAGGCAGGAATTCACCCCTCCACTTT. Encoded protein: CASTLSEGRNSPLHF.

V usage is TRBV7-3 and J usage is TRBJ2-3; 9 bases line up with TRBD2. With 5 bases clipped from V and 4 bases from J, the junction kept 7 bases outside the gene matches. CDR1 is SGHTA, CDR2 FQGTGA, per germline. The CDR3 covers 15 residues. The CDR3 DNA sequence: TGTGCCAGCAGCCCCTTGGGCGGGAGGGCAGATACGCAGTATTTT. Encoded protein: CASSPLGGRADTQYF.

The J gene is TRBJ2-1, the V gene TRBV6-5; a weak D match, TRBD1 (6 bases). CDR1 is MNHEY and CDR2 is SVGAGI in the germline V gene. Trimming shortened V by 0 bases and J by 12 bases, and 18 bases separated the two germline ends. The CDR3 loop spans 15 amino acids. CDR3: CASSYSGTSRDAQFF. Written as DNA, the CDR3 is TGTGCCAGCAGTTACTCAGGGACATCCCGGGATGCGCAGTTCTTC.

This clone was observed a few times. V usage is TRBV7-9 and J usage is TRBJ2-7, with 14 bases that match TRBD2. Germline CDR1 and CDR2: SEHNR and FQNEAQ (reference sequence). V trimming: 5 bases; J trimming: 7 bases; junction bases outside the gene matches: 4. The CDR3 contains 14 residues. The CDR3 DNA reads TGTGCCAGCAGCCCGGGACTAGCGGGAGTAGAGCAGTACTTC. Its translation: CASSPGLAGVEQYF.

CDR3 bases: TGTGCCTGGAGGACTAGACGGGAGACCCAGTACTTC. Translation gives CAWRTRRETQYF. The genes are TRBV30 and TRBJ2-5; D may be TRBD2 (6 bases). The CDR3 is made up of 12 amino acids. With 3 bases removed from V and 5 bases from J, the gap between germline ends came to 10 bases. Germline CDR1 is GTSNPN and CDR2 is SVGIG (reference sequence).

This chain connects TRBV6-6 to TRBJ2-2, with 10 nucleotides matching TRBD1. This CDR3 comprises 19 residues. Germline V gene sequence: CDR1 MNHNY, CDR2 SVGAGI (reference sequence). After removal of 5 bases from V and 4 bases from J, the junction contained 16 bases not matched to a gene. For the CDR3, the DNA is TGTGCCAGCAGTCCCACGACAGGGGGCGCTTCATCGAGCACCGGGGAGCTGTTTTTT. Translated, it gives CASSPTTGGASSSTGELFF.

The gene calls are TRBV9 and TRBJ2-1; 12 bases align to TRBD2. CDR1 and CDR2 (germline): SGDLS, YYNGEE. Trimming removed 4 bases from V and 13 bases from J; junction bases left unmatched: 9. This CDR3 contains 14 residues. The CDR3, as DNA: TGTGCCAGCAGCCCTCCTAGCGGGGGGGCACTACAGTTCTTC. It translates to CASSPPSGGALQFF.

The CDR3 loop reads CASIPSGQSSYNEQFF. The DNA for the CDR3 is TGTGCCAGCATCCCTAGCGGTCAGAGCTCCTACAATGAGCAGTTCTTC. This chain joins TRBV21-1 and TRBJ2-1; TRBD2, the D gene given by the table, was not confirmed from the DNA. TRBV21-1 is designated a pseudogene. CDR3 length equals 16 residues.

In its sample, this clone was seen once. The chain is built from TRBV4-3 and TRBJ2-7, with a possible D match to TRBD1 (5 bases). Per germline, CDR1 LGHNA and CDR2 YSLEER. V lost 0 bases to trimming and J lost 0 bases, with 12 bases between them. The CDR3 has 16 amino acids. The CDR3 loop is CASSQDQTVGSYEQYF. The CDR3 region has the DNA TGCGCCAGCAGCCAAGATCAGACAGTGGGCTCCTACGAGCAGTACTTC.

The chain joins TRBV9 to TRBJ1-2; 8 nucleotides align to TRBD1. Trimming took 4 bases from V and 3 from J; bases not matched to a gene: 5. CDR1 is SGDLS, CDR2 YYNGEE, per germline. The CDR3 totals 14 residues. CDR3 sequence reads: CASSLTGEDYGYTF. CDR3 DNA sequence: TGTGCCAGCAGCCTGACAGGGGAGGACTATGGCTACACCTTC. The entire variable domain, with the rest obtained from reference TRBV9 and TRBJ1-2, is as follows: DSGVTQTPKHLITATGQRVTLRCSPRSGDLSVYWYQQSLDQGLQFLIQYYNGEERAKGNILERFSAQQFPDLHSELNLSSLELGDSALYFCASSLTGEDYGYTFGSGTRLTVV.

V is TRBV5-6 and J is TRBJ1-4, with D tentatively TRBD1 (6 bases). The V gene lost 4 bases and the J gene lost 8 bases, with 6 bases spanning the gap. The CDR3 is 11 amino acids. Germline CDR1 and CDR2: SGHDT and YYEEEE. CDR3 loop: CASSRGEKLFF. The CDR3 DNA reads as TGTGCCAGCAGCAGGGGGGAAAAACTGTTTTTT.

This chain links TRBV10-1 with TRBJ1-2, with 8 positions matching TRBD1. Germline trimming cut 3 bases from V and 6 bases from J; bases unmatched to any gene: 3. Germline values: CDR1 WNHNN, CDR2 SYGVQD (reference sequence). CDR3 length equals 13 residues. This chain's CDR3 is CASSDTGGDGYTF. CDR3 bases: TGCGCCAGCAGTGATACAGGGGGGGATGGCTACACCTTC.

The chain is built from TRBV4-3 and TRBJ1-1; D is uncertain. This CDR3 is 15 amino acids long. V shed 0 bases and J shed 1 base, with 9 bases lying between them. Germline V lookup: CDR1 LGHNA, CDR2 YSLEER. In DNA form, the CDR3 reads TGCGCCAGCAGCCAAGAGCTAGATGGGAACACTGAAGCTTTCTTT. The encoded protein is CASSQELDGNTEAFF.

This clone was seen only a few times. The CDR3 DNA sequence: TGTGCCAGCAGTTTCCGGTCCTCGGTGACTGAAGCTTTCTTT. It specifies CASSFRSSVTEAFF. The chain links TRBV27 to TRBJ1-1, with D hard to call. With 3 bases removed from V and 5 bases from J, the gap between germline ends came to 13 bases. From germline, CDR1 is MNHEY and CDR2 SMNVEV (reference sequence). This CDR3 comprises 14 residues.

The genes are TRBV9 and TRBJ1-2; TRBD1 aligns across 11 bases. The CDR3 has 15 residues. Germline V CDR1 and CDR2: SGDLS, YYNGEE. V was clipped by 3 bases and J by 4 bases; unmatched bases: 5. The CDR3 nucleotides are TGTGCCAGCAGCGGGACAGGGGGCCCTATCTATGGCTACACCTTC. This gives the protein CASSGTGGPIYGYTF.

This chain connects TRBV7-9 to TRBJ2-2, with D possibly matching TRBD2 (5 bases). Germline CDR1 and CDR2: SEHNR and FQNEAQ (reference sequence). The CDR3 runs 14 residues. Trimming stripped 6 bases from V and 6 bases from J, with 14 bases between. CDR3 residues: CASSNREGAGELFF. The CDR3 DNA follows: TGTGCCAGCAGTAACCGAGAGGGCGCCGGGGAGCTGTTTTTT.

A few counts support this clone. The chain has TRBV4-2 and TRBJ2-2, with D possibly TRBD1 on 6 matching bases. The CDR3 has 15 residues. With 0 bases removed from V and 3 bases from J, the gap between germline ends came to 8 bases. Germline V gene sequence: CDR1 LGHNA, CDR2 YNFKEQ. CDR3 sequence (DNA): TGTGCCAGCAGCCAAGACAGGGGCGACACCGGGGAGCTGTTTTTT. This sequence encodes CASSQDRGDTGELFF.

The chain uses TRBV18 and TRBJ2-7; D might be TRBD1 (6 bases). Germline assignment: CDR1 KGHSH and CDR2 LQKENI. The CDR3 covers 17 residues. Trimming shortened V by 2 bases and J by 5 bases, and 22 bases separated the two germline ends. The CDR3 DNA reads TGTGCCAGCTCACCAGGCAGGGGCAGAACGGATCGCCACGAGCAGTACTTC. Amino acids: CASSPGRGRTDRHEQYF.

This clone was found once. The chain links TRBV18 to TRBJ2-5; unclear D gene. CDR1 is KGHSH, CDR2 LQKENI, per germline. The CDR3 spans 15 residues. V was clipped by 2 bases and J by 2 bases, with 12 bases between them. CDR3 region: CASSPILADQETQYF. The CDR3 region has the DNA TGTGCCAGCTCACCAATACTCGCTGATCAAGAGACCCAGTACTTC.

This clone was recorded once. J is TRBJ1-5 and V is TRBV3-1 (or the pseudogene TRBV3-2); 8 nucleotides match TRBD1. CDR3 length: 18 amino acids. V shed 1 base and J 4 bases; nucleotides not matched to a gene: 12. Germline V gives CDR1 LGHDT, CDR2 YNNKEL (reference sequence). The CDR3 DNA sequence: TGTGCCAGCAGCCAAGGTGTTAGCACAGGGGGGCCAAATCAGCCCCAGCATTTT. Translating gives CASSQGVSTGGPNQPQHF.

The chain is built from TRBV19 and TRBJ1-2; unclear D gene. This CDR3 has 13 amino acids. CDR1 and CDR2 from the germline V gene are LNHDA and SQIVND (reference sequence). Trimming took 6 bases from V and 7 from J, leaving 15 bases between them. The CDR3 is CASRLGLLAGYTF. CDR3 bases: TGTGCCAGTAGGCTGGGCCTCCTCGCTGGCTACACCTTC. The full variable domain, with the rest looked up from reference TRBV19 and TRBJ1-2, is DGGITQSPKYLFRKEGQNVTLSCEQNLNHDAMYWYRQDPGQGLRLIYYSQIVNDFQKGDIAEGYSVSREKKESFPLTVTSAQKNPTAFYLCASRLGLLAGYTFGSGTRLTVV.

The chain couples TRBV4-1 to TRBJ2-5, with unresolved D. This CDR3 spans 14 amino acids. Trimming left V 0 bases short and J 2 bases short, with 7 bases between. Germline V gene lookup returns CDR1 MGHRA and CDR2 YSYEKL. The CDR3 here is CASSQETSQETQYF. DNA of the CDR3: TGCGCCAGCAGCCAAGAAACTTCTCAAGAGACCCAGTACTTC.

The chain recombines TRBV12-1 with TRBJ1-4; the D segment call TRBD1 is taken from the table without a DNA check. TRBV12-1 is termed a pseudogene. The CDR3 runs to 15 residues. The CDR3 region is CASSSGDRGGEKLFF. The CDR3 DNA is TGTGCCAGCAGCTCGGGGGACAGGGGAGGCGAAAAACTGTTTTTT.

This chain links TRBV15 with TRBJ1-5; 7 positions match TRBD1. The CDR3 is 14 amino acids. V trimming: 1 base; J trimming: 5 bases; junction bases outside the gene matches: 2. Germline V gene sequence: CDR1 LNHNV, CDR2 YYDKDF (reference sequence). CDR3 amino acids: CATSRGDRDQPQHF. The CDR3 nucleotides are TGTGCCACCAGCAGAGGCGACAGGGATCAGCCCCAGCATTTT.

The rearrangement uses TRBV28 and TRBJ1-2; 10 nucleotides align to TRBD1. The ends lost 6 bases at V and 2 bases at J; junction bases unmatched: 6. CDR1 and CDR2 (germline): MDHEN, SYDVKM. The CDR3 contains 15 residues. In DNA, the CDR3 is TGTGCCAGCAGCATTCCGGGACAGGGGAACTATGGCTACACCTTC. Amino acids: CASSIPGQGNYGYTF.

The genes are TRBV21-1 and TRBJ2-1; no check of the table's D call, TRBD2, against the DNA was made. TRBV21-1 is flagged as a pseudogene. The CDR3 has 16 residues. The CDR3 loop reads CASSKGSGRAYNEQFF. DNA of the CDR3: TGTGCCAGCAGCAAAGGTAGCGGGAGGGCCTACAATGAGCAGTTCTTC.